Below, 10 T cell receptor beta chains from the same sample are listed, as sequenced in a study of shared clonotypes between healthy human individuals. The assay was immunoSEQ multiplex PCR, and TCRdb's table has in-frame clones only and misses some. The sample holds 1.6 million or so clones, roughly 96% seen once. Sequencing was performed on naive CD4+ T cells sorted from blood. As for subset: CD45RA+ positively selected. All receptors come from a man aged 30 to 39 in good health.

V usage is TRBV11-2 and J usage is TRBJ2-3; the D is unclear. V lost 1 base and J 0 bases, leaving 20 bases between the germline ends. This CDR3 has 19 amino acids. Germline V CDR1 and CDR2: SGHAT, FQNNGV. The CDR3: CASSLAPRHRSVSTDTQYF. CDR3 in DNA: TGTGCCAGCAGCTTAGCCCCGAGACATCGGAGCGTGAGCACAGATACGCAGTATTTT.

The chain employs TRBV4-3 and TRBJ2-7; 9 positions match TRBD2. Germline-derived CDR1 and CDR2 are LGHNA and YSLEER. This CDR3 has 15 residues. J was trimmed by 6 bases and V by 0 bases; bases with no gene match: 6. The CDR3 is CASSQDLAGSGEQYF. CDR3 DNA sequence: TGCGCCAGCAGCCAAGATCTAGCGGGAAGCGGCGAGCAGTACTTC.

The chain has TRBV27 and TRBJ1-1, with a possible D match to TRBD1 (5 bases). This CDR3 is built from 15 residues. V lost 5 bases and J 0 bases, leaving 13 bases between the germline ends. The germline V gene has CDR1 MNHEY and CDR2 SMNVEV (reference sequence). The CDR3 is CASSPARQMNTEAFF. In nucleotides, the CDR3 is TGTGCCAGCAGTCCGGCGAGACAGATGAACACTGAAGCTTTCTTT.

The table lists this clone with a few counts. The chain carries TRBV27 and TRBJ2-5; possibly TRBD2 for D (6 bases). CDR3 size: 13 residues. Germline V lookup: CDR1 MNHEY, CDR2 SMNVEV (reference sequence). Trimming removed 6 bases at V and 5 bases at J, with 13 bases between. CDR3 residues: CASSTVGRETQYF. CDR3 in DNA: TGTGCCAGCAGCACTGTGGGGAGGGAGACCCAGTACTTC.

The rearrangement links TRBV19 to TRBJ1-5, with 8 bases lining up with TRBD1. Trimming took 7 bases from V and 2 from J; bases not matched to a gene: 10. CDR3 length: 16 amino acids. CDR1 and CDR2 from the germline V gene are LNHDA and SQIVND (reference sequence). The CDR3 is CASNQRGTGRNQPQHF. The CDR3 DNA follows: TGTGCCAGTAACCAACGTGGGACAGGACGCAATCAGCCCCAGCATTTT.

Worth noting for this clone: Other DNA sequences in the sample encode the same CDR3. CDR3 DNA sequence: TGCGCCAGCAGCTTGGCCGGGCCCTCCACAGATACGCAGTATTTT. Residues: CASSLAGPSTDTQYF. This chain connects TRBV5-1 to TRBJ2-3, with D uncertain. Per germline, CDR1 SGHRS and CDR2 YFSETQ. The CDR3 covers 15 residues. V lost 0 bases to trimming and J lost 2 bases, with 10 bases between them.

Remarks on this clone: This same CDR3 is encoded by further DNA sequences in the sample. The chain links TRBV10-3 to TRBJ2-7; D might be TRBD2 (5 bases). The V gene's germline CDR1 is ENHRY and CDR2 SYGVKD. V lost 2 bases to trimming and J lost 3 bases, with 5 bases between them. CDR3 length equals 12 residues. CDR3: CAISETSYEQYF. As DNA, the CDR3 is TGTGCCATCAGTGAGACTAGCTACGAGCAGTACTTC.

The chain recombines TRBV18 with TRBJ2-7; D is possibly TRBD2 (5 bases). The V end lost 4 bases, the J end lost 5 bases, and 18 bases lay between the germline ends. This CDR3 spans 15 amino acids. CDR1 and CDR2 (germline): KGHSH, LQKENI. The CDR3: CASSLGGRVTNEQYF. DNA of the CDR3: TGTGCCAGCTCACTAGGAGGCAGAGTAACCAACGAGCAGTACTTC. The variable domain in full, with the rest retrieved from reference TRBV18 and TRBJ2-7, is NAGVMQNPRHLVRRRGQEARLRCSPMKGHSHVYWYRQLPEEGLKFMVYLQKENIIDESGMPKERFSAEFPKEGPSILRIQQVVRGDSAAYFCASSLGGRVTNEQYFGPGTRLTVT.

The genes are TRBV14 and TRBJ2-1; D is ambiguous. Germline V CDR1 and CDR2: SGHDN, FVKESK. The ends were cut back, 5 bases at V and 0 bases at J, with 5 bases in the middle. This CDR3 contains 13 residues. The CDR3 nucleotides read TGTGCCAGCAGCGACGGCTCCTACAATGAGCAGTTCTTC. It encodes CASSDGSYNEQFF.

This sequence joins TRBV5-1 and TRBJ1-3; 7 bases align to TRBD1. Germline V gives CDR1 SGHRS, CDR2 YFSETQ. V lost 3 bases and J lost 0; bases outside the gene matches: 12. This CDR3 has 18 amino acids. The CDR3 bases are TGCGCCAGCAGCTGGGACAGCCCAAGATCGAGCTCTGGAAACACCATATATTTT. Translating gives CASSWDSPRSSSGNTIYF.